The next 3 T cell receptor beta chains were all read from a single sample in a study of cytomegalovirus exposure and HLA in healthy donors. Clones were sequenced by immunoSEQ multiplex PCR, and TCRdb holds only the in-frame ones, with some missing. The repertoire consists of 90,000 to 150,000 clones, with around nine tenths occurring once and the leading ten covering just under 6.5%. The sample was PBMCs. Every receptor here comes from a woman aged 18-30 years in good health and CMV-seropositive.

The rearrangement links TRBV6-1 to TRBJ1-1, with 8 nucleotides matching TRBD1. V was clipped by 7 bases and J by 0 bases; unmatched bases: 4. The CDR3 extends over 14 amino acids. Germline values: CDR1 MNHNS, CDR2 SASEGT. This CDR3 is CASTATGVNTEAFF. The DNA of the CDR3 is TGTGCCAGCACCGCGACAGGGGTGAACACTGAAGCTTTCTTT.

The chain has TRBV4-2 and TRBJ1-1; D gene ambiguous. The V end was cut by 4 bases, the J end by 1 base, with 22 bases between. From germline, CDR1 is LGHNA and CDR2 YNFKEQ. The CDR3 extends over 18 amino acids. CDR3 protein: CASSPPGGRESENTEAFF. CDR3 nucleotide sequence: TGTGCCAGCAGCCCCCCCGGCGGGCGAGAATCCGAGAACACTGAAGCTTTCTTT.

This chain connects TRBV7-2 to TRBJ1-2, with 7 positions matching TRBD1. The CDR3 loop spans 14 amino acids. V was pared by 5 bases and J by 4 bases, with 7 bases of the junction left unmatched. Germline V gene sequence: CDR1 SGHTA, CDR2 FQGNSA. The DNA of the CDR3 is TGTGCCAGCAGCACTAACAGGGGCGGCTATGGCTACACCTTC. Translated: CASSTNRGGYGYTF.